This T cell receptor beta chain was observed in a study of blood T cell repertoires in COVID-19 (TCRdb year 2020). Looking at the study overall: Samples from collaborators originated in the United States, Italy and Spain and spanned both the acute and convalescent phases of COVID-19. The material from the prospective study consisted of cDNA or gDNA derived from T cells, B-cell-depleted T cells, or PBMCs. The dataset comprised deeply sampled blood TCRbeta repertoires from subjects exposed to, actively infected with, or recovered from COVID-19. The repertoires were released in a freely available public database intended as a resource for research on the immune response to SARS-CoV-2. Samples came from the ongoing ImmuneRACE study (first 160 participants) plus 1,254 subjects from 6 global collaborators. Nearly every sample came with metadata listing a de-identified subject ID, COVID-19 status, age in years and sex. Where available, HLA class I and class II types were obtained from metadata supplied by the sample provider rather than from assay-based typing.

From cysteine to phenylalanine, the CDR3 is 14 amino acids long. The CDR3 DNA has 42 bases and is translated from base 1. Trimming leaves V shorter by 4 bases and J shorter by 5 bases, with the junction holding 6 bases beyond the gene matches. The germline V gene sets CDR1 to SGHDT and CDR2 to YYEEEE. Each collaborating institution followed its own protocols to collect whole blood in K2EDTA tubes. For TCRbeta analysis, collaborator samples were shipped as frozen whole blood, as isolated PBMCs, or as DNA extracted from either sample type. TCRbeta CDR3 regions were amplified from genomic DNA using the immunoSEQ Assay, a bias-controlled multiplex PCR. The authors' pipeline ran thus. Within the assay, amplification of reference gene primers was used to estimate how many nucleated cells each sample contained. To quantify the absolute abundance of each unique TCRbeta CDR3 rearrangement, sequence reads were collapsed and filtered. For each sample, productive Simpson clonality was calculated as the square root of Simpson's diversity index across productive rearrangements. This immuneACCESS table, as held by TCRdb, lists in-frame sequences with V and J called but not all clones. Of the missing ones, under half trace to an unresolved V gene in checked studies; the others have no known cause. The DNA gave D and trimming, while V, J and clone size come from that table. A total of about 300,000 clones appear in this sample, approximately 88% of them only once. Less than 10% of the sample goes to the ten largest clones.

Points on this clone: What this receptor recognizes is not known. No base quality information exists; no much larger clone differs at one position.

The full study reports these points: The quantity of clinical and demographic metadata differed by source and by participant and was supplied without curation.

The chain employs TRBV5-6 and TRBJ2-1; 7 central bases correspond to TRBD1. The receptor was derived from a young man with active or convalescent COVID-19. The sample comprised peripheral blood. The DNA reads as follows: TGTGCCAGCAGCCGAGGACAGGTCGACAATGAGCAGTTCTTC. Translated, this gives CASSRGQVDNEQFF.